This section outlines one T cell receptor beta chain sequence together with its context. The data were taken from a study of spatial heterogeneity in lung cancer. Study information: Every unique TCR and UMI combination, on average, appeared more than ten times in raw reads.

Every individual TCR cDNA molecule carried its own unique molecular identifier, which allowed correction of PCR and sequencing errors. Via MiXCR, TCRdb re-called the 5' RACE reads, giving one row per CDR3 protein. The profile covers tens of thousands of distinct CDR3 sequences, with approximately 20% appearing a single time and 5.5% to 7% taken by the ten largest. Stated time point: sample taken at primary tumor resection. Whole RNA from tumor, nontumor lung or frozen PBMC was sequenced unsorted. Germline CDR1 SGHTA, CDR2 FQGNSA. Unmatched junction bases numbered 10, after V lost 5 bases and J lost 3 bases. This CDR3 is built from 16 residues.

Source: PBMCs, taken at surgery. The receptor comes from a male donor with early-stage non-small cell lung cancer. This chain connects TRBV7-2 to TRBJ2-1; TRBD1 matches 7 bases. DNA of the CDR3: TGTGCCAGCAGCGACCCCGGGACAGACTTCTACAATGAGCAGTTCTTC. Encoded protein: CASSDPGTDFYNEQFF.